This T cell receptor beta chain was recovered during a study of cytomegalovirus exposure and HLA in healthy donors. Whole-study findings and limits: An observed cluster of highly shared sequence variants was recorded as a likely sequencing artifact.

13 Jbeta primers and 60 Vbeta primers were used for the PCR. Data came from immunoSEQ multiplex PCR; TCRdb stores just in-frame clones and leaves some out. The data show roughly 180,000 clones, with 65% to 85% seen just once and about 2.4% held by the top ten. The germline CDR1 and CDR2 sequences are SGHTA and FQGNSA. V lost 4 bases, J lost 1 base, and 4 bases stayed unmatched. The CDR3 is 17 amino acids. Comments on this clone: Its antigen is unknown.

The sequencing input was PBMCs. This clonotype was sampled from a male donor in good health and CMV-seronegative. V is TRBV7-2 and J is TRBJ2-3, with TRBD2 matching over 14 bases. The CDR3 DNA sequence: TGTGCCAGCAGCTCGGGACTAGCGGGAGTCGGCACAGATACGCAGTATTTT. Residues: CASSSGLAGVGTDTQYF.